Below, one TCR beta chain is given with its context. No antigen is known for it. This sample was included in a study of cytotoxic CD8 clonotypes in ibrutinib-treated CLL. Study-level information: Across the patients, 10 to 12 were relapsed/refractory, roughly 16 treatment-naive and about 17 IGHV unmutated. Complete response was seen in 2 patients and partial in 24; about twelve progressed and approximately 14 stayed remitted after a median 68 months. An average of about 250,000 productive templates and about 100,000 productive rearrangements was obtained per sample. Regarding the study as a whole: Increased clonality at ibrutinib response gave way to a return toward baseline at progression.

CDR1 is SGHNT and CDR2 is YENEEA in the germline V gene. Trimming cost V 1 base and J 5 bases, with 9 bases left between them. The CDR3 spans 13 residues. Measured with immunoSEQ multiplex PCR; TCRdb has only the in-frame clones, and not every one. The table includes 300,000 or so clones, 67% detected once. The chain carries TRBV11-3 and TRBJ2-7; D is perhaps TRBD2 (6 bases). The receptor was derived from a human donor with chronic lymphocytic leukemia. Source: PBMCs, taken after 36 months of ibrutinib treatment. In DNA form, the CDR3 reads TGTGCCAGCAGCTTAGGACTAGGGGACGAGCAGTACTTC. It codes for CASSLGLGDEQYF.